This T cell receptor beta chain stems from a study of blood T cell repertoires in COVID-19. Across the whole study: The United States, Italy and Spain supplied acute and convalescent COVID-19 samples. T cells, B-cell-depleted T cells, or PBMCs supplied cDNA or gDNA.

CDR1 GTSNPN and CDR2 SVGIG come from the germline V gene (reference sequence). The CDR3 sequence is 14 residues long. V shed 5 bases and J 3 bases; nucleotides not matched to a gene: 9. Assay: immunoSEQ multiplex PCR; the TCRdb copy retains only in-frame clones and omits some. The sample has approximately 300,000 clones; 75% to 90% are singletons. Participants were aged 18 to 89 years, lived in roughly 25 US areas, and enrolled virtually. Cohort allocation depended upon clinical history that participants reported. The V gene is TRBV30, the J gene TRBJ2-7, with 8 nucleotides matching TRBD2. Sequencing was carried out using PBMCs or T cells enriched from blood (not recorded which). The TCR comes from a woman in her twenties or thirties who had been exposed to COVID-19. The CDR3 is CAWEQSGGYYEQYF. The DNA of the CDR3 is TGTGCCTGGGAGCAAAGCGGGGGTTACTACGAGCAGTACTTC.